This T cell receptor (beta chain) was found in a study of blood T cell repertoires in COVID-19. Study in general: In each case, the material was cDNA or gDNA derived from T cells, B-cell-depleted T cells, or PBMCs.

Source study methods: From reference gene primer amplification, estimates of nucleated cell counts were derived. TCRdb's copy holds only in-frame clones and misses some; the assay was immunoSEQ multiplex PCR. V and J calls plus clone size are reproduced from that table; the DNA served to infer D and trimming. The sample lists about 190,000 clones; 80% were seen once. The sample consisted of peripheral blood. The receptor's source is a man aged 55 to 70 with acute or convalescent COVID-19.

As DNA, the CDR3 is TGTGCCAGCAGTGACGGTAGAAACAGGGAAGCTTTCTTT. It yields the protein CASSDGRNREAFF. This chain links TRBV6-1 with TRBJ1-1; possible D gene TRBD1, 5 bases. Per germline, CDR1 MNHNS and CDR2 SASEGT. This CDR3 spans 13 amino acids. V was cut by 3 bases and J by 8 bases, with 13 bases left in between.